The 10 T cell receptor beta chains listed next were all sequenced from one sample in a study of memory CD4+ T cells and cytomegalovirus serostatus. The sort gate was single viable CD3+CD4+CD8-CD45RO+ cells for memory CD4+ T cells. Profiled with immunoSEQ multiplex PCR; TCRdb holds only in-frame clones, not every one. The table has just under 40,000 clones, over 65% seen once; the top ten hold around 0.77%. The specimen was memory CD4+ T cells from blood. The receptors here all came from an adult in good health and CMV-seronegative.

The table lists this clone with a few counts. The chain uses TRBV5-6 and TRBJ2-5; 11 bases fit TRBD1. Trimming at V came to 4 bases and at J to 4 bases, leaving 6 bases not matched to a gene. The CDR3 covers 15 residues. Per germline, CDR1 SGHDT and CDR2 YYEEEE. In DNA form, the CDR3 reads TGTGCCAGCAGCATTCCGGGACAGGGGGGAGAGACCCAGTACTTC. Translation gives CASSIPGQGGETQYF. The whole variable domain, filled in from reference TRBV5-6 and TRBJ2-5, reads DAGVTQSPTHLIKTRGQQVTLRCSPKSGHDTVSWYQQALGQGPQFIFQYYEEEERQRGNFPDRFSGHQFPNYSSELNVNALLLGDSALYLCASSIPGQGGETQYFGPGTRLLVL.

The rearrangement uses TRBV6-1 and TRBJ1-5; no reliable D call. The germline CDR1 and CDR2 sequences are MNHNS and SASEGT. This CDR3 spans 14 amino acids. The V and J ends lost 4 bases and 7 bases respectively, with 14 bases between them. CDR3 in amino acids: CASSVYGTGQPQHF. CDR3 nucleotides: TGTGCCAGCAGTGTTTACGGCACCGGGCAGCCCCAGCATTTT.

This clone occurred a few times. V is TRBV7-2 and J is TRBJ1-5; 9 bases map to TRBD1. The CDR3 length is 14 residues. The germline gives CDR1 SGHTA, CDR2 FQGNSA. J lost 11 bases, V lost 6 bases, and 11 bases had no gene match. DNA for the CDR3: TGTGCCAGCAGTCCACCGGGACAGGGAAGTACCCAGCATTTT. This gives the protein CASSPPGQGSTQHF.

CDR3 nucleotide sequence: TGTGCCAGCAGCCGTCAACTGGGGACAGATACGCAGTATTTT. Amino acids: CASSRQLGTDTQYF. The chain carries TRBV7-2 and TRBJ2-3; D gene uncertain. Trimming pared 5 bases from V and 3 bases from J, leaving 12 bases between. The V gene's germline CDR1 is SGHTA and CDR2 FQGNSA. The CDR3 spans 14 residues.

The chain recombines TRBV9 with TRBJ2-5, with 13 bases that match TRBD2. Losses at the gene ends were 4 bases for V and 1 base for J; bases not matched to a gene: 7. The CDR3 is 17 amino acids. Germline lookup yields CDR1 SGDLS and CDR2 YYNGEE. CDR3: CASSLGTSGNAQETQYF. CDR3 sequence (DNA): TGTGCCAGCAGCTTAGGGACTAGCGGGAACGCCCAAGAGACCCAGTACTTC.

The rearrangement links TRBV7-9 to TRBJ1-1, with no clear D. V was shortened by 1 base and J by 3 bases, with 15 bases between the two germline ends. CDR3 length: 16 residues. The V gene's germline CDR1 is SEHNR and CDR2 FQNEAQ (reference sequence). The CDR3: CASSLVHLISHTEAFF. Written as DNA, the CDR3 is TGTGCCAGCAGCTTAGTTCATCTGATCTCACACACTGAAGCTTTCTTT.

V gene TRBV19 combines with J gene TRBJ1-5; D gene unclear. The germline V and J ends were trimmed by 7 bases and 8 bases, with 24 bases remaining between them. Germline lookup yields CDR1 LNHDA and CDR2 SQIVND (reference sequence). The CDR3 loop spans 16 amino acids. The CDR3 region is CASTVDAGVPPEPQHF. CDR3 bases: TGTGCCAGTACCGTTGATGCGGGAGTCCCCCCCGAGCCCCAGCATTTT. Combining the CDR3 with reference TRBV19 and TRBJ1-5 gives the whole variable domain DGGITQSPKYLFRKEGQNVTLSCEQNLNHDAMYWYRQDPGQGLRLIYYSQIVNDFQKGDIAEGYSVSREKKESFPLTVTSAQKNPTAFYLCASTVDAGVPPEPQHFGDGTRLSIL.

The table lists this clone with a few counts. The rearrangement uses TRBV5-6 and TRBJ2-4, with D possibly TRBD2 on 6 matching bases. From germline, CDR1 is SGHDT and CDR2 YYEEEE. The CDR3 sequence is 13 residues long. Deletions cut 0 bases from V and 8 bases from J, with 9 bases between. The CDR3 spells CASSLGGVYIQYF. CDR3 DNA: TGTGCCAGCAGCTTGGGCGGGGTATACATTCAGTACTTC. The whole variable domain, remainder taken from reference TRBV5-6 and TRBJ2-4, is DAGVTQSPTHLIKTRGQQVTLRCSPKSGHDTVSWYQQALGQGPQFIFQYYEEEERQRGNFPDRFSGHQFPNYSSELNVNALLLGDSALYLCASSLGGVYIQYFGAGTRLSVL.

The chain carries TRBV6-5 and TRBJ1-1, with D unresolved. The CDR3 has 14 amino acids. Trimming pared 4 bases from V and 0 bases from J, leaving 9 bases between. Germline assignment: CDR1 MNHEY and CDR2 SVGAGI. The CDR3 is CASSSYRVNTEAFF. CDR3 nucleotides: TGTGCCAGCAGTTCCTACAGAGTGAACACTGAAGCTTTCTTT.

The CDR3 nucleotides are TGTGCCAGCAGTGGGGGGAAGGGCTCCTACAATGAGCAGTTCTTC. Amino acid sequence: CASSGGKGSYNEQFF. The chain combines TRBV7-8 with TRBJ2-1; possibly TRBD2 for D (6 bases). With 6 bases removed from V and 0 bases from J, the gap between germline ends came to 12 bases. This CDR3 comprises 15 residues. In germline, CDR1 is SGHVS, CDR2 FQNEAQ.